This entry describes one TCR beta chain. Its antigen remains unidentified. This sample was taken from a study of shared clonotypes between healthy human individuals. Study-level information: Used for every donor were three CD4 naive, three CD4 memory, two CD8 naive and one CD8 memory plate.

The repertoire was sequenced with immunoSEQ multiplex PCR; TCRdb's copy has only in-frame clones and lacks some. The sample lists around 700,000 clones, about two thirds seen once, with approximately 1.8% in the top ten. Adult Caucasians living in Nashville, Tennessee made up all of the donors. The germline gives CDR1 MGHDK, CDR2 SYGVNS. The CDR3 totals 18 residues. Trimming took 4 bases from V and 5 from J; bases not matched to a gene: 16. General study findings and limits: Among donors, clonotype sharing was expected to be affected by sequencing depth. Larger estimated richness was generally recorded for naive subsets relative to memory subsets.

This rearrangement joins TRBV25-1 to TRBJ2-3, with 9 bases aligning to TRBD1. What was sequenced was memory CD4+ T cells sorted from blood. As to subset: CD45RA-negative fraction. The sequence came from a woman in her thirties in good health. CDR3 nucleotide sequence: TGTGCCAGCAGTGCTAAACTTGTACCGGGACAGGGAATAGATACGCAGTATTTT. This translates into CASSAKLVPGQGIDTQYF.